This T cell receptor beta chain is drawn from a study of beta chain features in type 1 diabetes. The investigators reverse transcribed all of the isolated RNA, so they sequenced expressed TCRB transcripts. Method: immunoSEQ multiplex PCR; TCRdb's copy keeps in-frame clones and lacks some. The table has approximately 400,000 clones, about 15% seen once. This clone appeared a few times. One heparinised draw, averaging roughly 0.12 L, was taken per donor. The CDR3 runs to 18 residues. V lost 5 bases and J lost 0; bases outside the gene matches: 10. The receptor's source is a young woman in good health. The genes are TRBV23-1 and TRBJ2-1, with 10 bases lining up with TRBD2. TRBV23-1 is marked as an open reading frame, function uncertain. Source material: naive CD4+ T cells from blood. CDR3 sequence reads: CASSYKREGRSSYNEQFF. The CDR3 bases are TGCGCCAGCAGTTACAAGCGGGAGGGTCGGAGCTCCTACAATGAGCAGTTCTTC.